This T cell receptor (beta chain) was captured by sequencing in a study of T-cell reconstitution after alpha-beta-depleted transplantation in children. In germline, CDR1 is SNHLY, CDR2 FYNNEI. The CDR3 consists of 14 residues. The V gene end was trimmed by 9 bases and the J gene end by 9 bases; junction bases not matched to a gene: 13. TCRbeta library construction was performed incorporating unique molecular identifiers. TCRdb ran MiXCR on the PCR reads and lists one entry per CDR3 protein. The sample has hundreds of thousands of distinct CDR3 sequences; 32% are singletons. This specimen was PBMCs from the stem cell graft donor, taken from the stem cell graft. This chain links TRBV2 with TRBJ2-1; TRBD2 matches 8 bases. The sequence came from a human donor who donated a stem cell graft to a child with aplastic anemia. This chain's CDR3 is CASLRGAGGTEQFF. CDR3 DNA sequence: TGTGCCAGTCTCCGAGGGGCGGGGGGCACTGAGCAGTTCTTC.